The clone carrying this T cell receptor (beta chain) has more than one count but fewer than ten. TCRdb reanalysed the RT-PCR reads using MiXCR and keeps one entry per CDR3 protein. The data hold almost 700,000 distinct CDR3 sequences, with over 12% observed a single time. This CDR3 has 16 residues. The junction had 13 bases not matched to a gene; V was cut back by 4 bases and J by 7 bases. This chain uses TRBV12-3 or TRBV12-4 with TRBJ2-7; TRBD1 agrees at 10 bases. This sequence was found in a female donor in good health, serving as a healthy control. Input material: memory CD4+ T cells from blood. The CDR3 DNA follows: TGTGCCAGCAGTTACTCCGGGACAGGGGAGGTGGAGGAGCAGTACTTC. Protein sequence: CASSYSGTGEVEEQYF.